This TCR beta chain was sequenced for a study of blood T cells in healthy people across ages. Looking at the study overall: For every two T cells, template switching captured about one barcoded beta molecule. Study observations and caveats: A conclusive naive versus antigen-experienced comparison was prevented by the unsorted PBMCs. A roughly linear fall in TCR beta diversity per million T cells was seen with increasing age.

This clonotype has more than one count but fewer than ten. What it recognizes is unknown. Trimming cost V 0 bases and J 4 bases, with 9 bases left between them. Germline V gene sequence: CDR1 MGHRA, CDR2 YSYEKL. CDR3 length: 14 residues. For the second PCR, which ran for 7 to 11 cycles, a sample-barcoded 5' primer and a J-beta primer mix were used. Paired-end reads containing CDR3 totaled no fewer than 2.5 million for each sample. MiXCR was run by TCRdb on the 5' RACE reads, yielding one entry per CDR3 protein. The data show approximately 900,000 distinct CDR3 sequences, roughly 52% seen once. The TCR was taken from a man aged 30 to 45 in good health. The sequencing input was blood. The rearrangement joins TRBV4-1 to TRBJ2-5; D may be TRBD2 (5 bases). The CDR3 spells CASSQEPRGETQYF. In nucleotides, the CDR3 is TGCGCCAGCAGCCAAGAGCCCCGGGGAGAGACCCAGTACTTC.